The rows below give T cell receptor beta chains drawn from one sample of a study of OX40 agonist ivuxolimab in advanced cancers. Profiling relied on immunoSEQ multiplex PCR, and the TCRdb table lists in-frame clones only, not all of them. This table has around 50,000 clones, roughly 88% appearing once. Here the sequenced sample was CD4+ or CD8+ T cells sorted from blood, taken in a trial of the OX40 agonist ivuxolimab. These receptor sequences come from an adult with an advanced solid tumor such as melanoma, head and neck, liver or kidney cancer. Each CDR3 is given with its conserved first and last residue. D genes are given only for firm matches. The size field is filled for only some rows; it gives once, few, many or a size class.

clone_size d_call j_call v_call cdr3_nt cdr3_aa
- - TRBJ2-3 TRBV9 TGTGCCAGCGGTACCCTTGCGGGCCCCACAGATACGCAGTATTTT CASGTLAGPTDTQYF
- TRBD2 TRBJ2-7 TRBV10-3 TGTGCCATCAGTGAGTCGCGGGGGGGCCCCTACGAGCAGTACTTC CAISESRGGPYEQYF
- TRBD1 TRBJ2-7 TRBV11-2 TGTGCCAGCAGCTTAGAGGGGACAGGGGCCTCGGAGCAGTACTTC CASSLEGTGASEQYF
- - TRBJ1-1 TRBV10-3 TGTGCCATCAGTGATTCCCGGGGAGGGCTGAACACTGAAGCTTTCTTT CAISDSRGGLNTEAFF
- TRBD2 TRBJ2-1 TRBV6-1 TGTGCCAGCAGTGAAAGTCTAGCGGCTCACAATGAGCAGTTCTTC CASSESLAAHNEQFF
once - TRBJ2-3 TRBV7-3 TGTGCCAGCAGCCGACCGGGCGCAGATACGCAGTATTTT CASSRPGADTQYF
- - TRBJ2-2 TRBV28 TGTGCCAGCAGTTTTAGCGGTTACACCGGGGAGCTGTTTTTT CASSFSGYTGELFF
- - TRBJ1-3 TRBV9 TGTGCCAGCAGCGTAGAGGGCAACTCTGGAAACACCATATATTTT CASSVEGNSGNTIYF
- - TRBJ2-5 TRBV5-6 TGTGCCAGCAGCGTTACAGAGACCCAGTACTTC CASSVTETQYF
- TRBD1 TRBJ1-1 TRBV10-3 TGTGCCATCAGCAGAGGACAGGGGGCAAACACTGAAGCTTTCTTT CAISRGQGANTEAFF
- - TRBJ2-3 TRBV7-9 TGTGCCAGCAGCTTCGCTACTAGTTTAGATACGCAGTATTTT CASSFATSLDTQYF
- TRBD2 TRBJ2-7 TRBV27 TGTGCCAGCAGTTTGCGGGCTAGCGGGAGTCACGAGCAGTACTTC CASSLRASGSHEQYF
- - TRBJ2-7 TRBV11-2 TGTGCCAGCAGCTTAGACTCCTACGAGCAGTACTTC CASSLDSYEQYF
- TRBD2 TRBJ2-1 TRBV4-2 TGTGCCAGCAGCCAATCGACTAGCGGGAGTAATGAGCAGTTCTTC CASSQSTSGSNEQFF
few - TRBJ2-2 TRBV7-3 TGTGCCAGCAGCTTAGGGGACGCCGGGGAGCTGTTTTTT CASSLGDAGELFF
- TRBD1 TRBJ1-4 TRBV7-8 TGTGCCAGCAGCTCCAAAATGCATCCCGGGACAGGGGGAACTAATGAAAAACTGTTTTTT CASSSKMHPGTGGTNEKLFF
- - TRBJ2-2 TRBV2 TGTGCCAGCAGTAGACAAAAGAACACCGGGGAGCTGTTTTTT CASSRQKNTGELFF
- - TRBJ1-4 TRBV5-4 TGTGCCAGCAGCCGGGACGCCCTAGGGGGAAAACTGTTTTTT CASSRDALGGKLFF
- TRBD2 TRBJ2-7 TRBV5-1 TGCGCCAGCAGCTATAGCGGGTTTCAATCCTACGAGCAGTACTTC CASSYSGFQSYEQYF
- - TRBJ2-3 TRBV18 TGTGCCAGCTCACCATCGGACACAGATACGCAGTATTTT CASSPSDTDTQYF
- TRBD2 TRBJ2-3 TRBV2 TGTGCCAGGACCGGGACTAGCGACACAGATACGCAGTATTTT CARTGTSDTDTQYF
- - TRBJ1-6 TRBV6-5 TGTGCCAGCAGTTACCAAACAGTGACCTATAATTCACCCCTCCACTTT CASSYQTVTYNSPLHF